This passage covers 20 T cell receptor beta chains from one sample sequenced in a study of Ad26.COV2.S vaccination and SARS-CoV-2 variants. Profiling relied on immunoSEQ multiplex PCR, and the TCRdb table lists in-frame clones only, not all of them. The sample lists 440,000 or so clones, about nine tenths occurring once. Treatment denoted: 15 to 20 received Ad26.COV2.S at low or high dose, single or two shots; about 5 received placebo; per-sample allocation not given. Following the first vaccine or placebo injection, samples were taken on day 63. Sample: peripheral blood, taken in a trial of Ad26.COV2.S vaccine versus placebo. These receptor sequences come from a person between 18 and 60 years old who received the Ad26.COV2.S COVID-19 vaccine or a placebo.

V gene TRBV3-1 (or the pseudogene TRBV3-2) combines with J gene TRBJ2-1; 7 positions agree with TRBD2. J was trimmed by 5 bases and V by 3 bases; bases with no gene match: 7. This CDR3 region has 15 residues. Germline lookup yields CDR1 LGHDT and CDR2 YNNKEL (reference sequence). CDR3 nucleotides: TGTGCCAGCAGCCACTATACTAGCGCCGACAATGAGCAGTTCTTC. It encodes CASSHYTSADNEQFF.

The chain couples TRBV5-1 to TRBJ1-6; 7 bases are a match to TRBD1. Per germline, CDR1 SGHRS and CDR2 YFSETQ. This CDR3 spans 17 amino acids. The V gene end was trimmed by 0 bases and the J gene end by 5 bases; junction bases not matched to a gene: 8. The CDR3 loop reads CASSLAPPTGNNSPLHF. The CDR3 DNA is TGCGCCAGCAGCTTGGCCCCACCGACAGGGAATAATTCACCCCTCCACTTT.

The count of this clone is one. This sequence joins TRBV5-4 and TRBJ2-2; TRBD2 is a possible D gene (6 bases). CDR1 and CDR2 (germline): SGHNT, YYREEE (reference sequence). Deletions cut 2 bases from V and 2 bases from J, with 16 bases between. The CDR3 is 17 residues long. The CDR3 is CASSFLAPRSNTGELFF. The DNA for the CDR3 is TGTGCCAGCAGCTTCCTAGCGCCCCGTAGCAACACCGGGGAGCTGTTTTTT.

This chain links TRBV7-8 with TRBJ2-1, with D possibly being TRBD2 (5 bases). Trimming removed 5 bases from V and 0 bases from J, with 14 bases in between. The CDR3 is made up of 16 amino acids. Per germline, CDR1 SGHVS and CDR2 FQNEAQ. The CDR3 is CASSPGGVGSYNEQFF. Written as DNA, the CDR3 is TGTGCCAGCAGCCCCGGAGGTGTGGGCTCCTACAATGAGCAGTTCTTC.

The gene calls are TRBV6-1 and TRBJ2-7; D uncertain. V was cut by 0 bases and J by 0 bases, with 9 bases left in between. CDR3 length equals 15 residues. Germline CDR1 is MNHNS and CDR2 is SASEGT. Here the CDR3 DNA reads TGTGCCAGCAGTGAAGCTACTGCCCCCTCCTACGAGCAGTACTTC. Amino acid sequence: CASSEATAPSYEQYF.

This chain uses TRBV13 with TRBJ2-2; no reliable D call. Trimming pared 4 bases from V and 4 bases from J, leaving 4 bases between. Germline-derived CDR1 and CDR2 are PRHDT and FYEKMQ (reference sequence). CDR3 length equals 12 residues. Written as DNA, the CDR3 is TGTGCCAGCAGCTCCCGCACCGGGGAGCTGTTTTTT. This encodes CASSSRTGELFF.

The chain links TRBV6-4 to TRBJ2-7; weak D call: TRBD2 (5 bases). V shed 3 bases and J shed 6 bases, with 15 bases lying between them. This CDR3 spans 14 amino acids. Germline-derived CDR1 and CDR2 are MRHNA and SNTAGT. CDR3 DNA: TGTGCCAGCAGTGAAATAAGGGAGCGGTTCGAGCAGTACTTC. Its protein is CASSEIRERFEQYF.

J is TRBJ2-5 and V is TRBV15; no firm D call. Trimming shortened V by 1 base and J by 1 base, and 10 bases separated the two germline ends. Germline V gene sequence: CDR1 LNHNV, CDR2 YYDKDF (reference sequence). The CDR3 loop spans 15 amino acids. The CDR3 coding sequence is TGTGCCACCAGCAGAGCCGAGGCACCCCAAGAGACCCAGTACTTC. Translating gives CATSRAEAPQETQYF.

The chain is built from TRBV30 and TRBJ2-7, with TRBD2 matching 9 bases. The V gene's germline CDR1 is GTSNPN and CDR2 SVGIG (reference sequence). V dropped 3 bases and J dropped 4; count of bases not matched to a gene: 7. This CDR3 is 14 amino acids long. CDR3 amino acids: CAWRHSGRKYEQYF. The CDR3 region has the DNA TGTGCCTGGAGGCATAGCGGGAGAAAGTACGAGCAGTACTTC.

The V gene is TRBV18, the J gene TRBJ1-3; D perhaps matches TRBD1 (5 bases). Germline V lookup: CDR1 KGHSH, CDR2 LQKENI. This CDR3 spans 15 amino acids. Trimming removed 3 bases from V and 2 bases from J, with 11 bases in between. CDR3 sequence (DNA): TGTGCCAGCTCACCGAGGACACAAACTGGAAACACCATATATTTT. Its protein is CASSPRTQTGNTIYF.

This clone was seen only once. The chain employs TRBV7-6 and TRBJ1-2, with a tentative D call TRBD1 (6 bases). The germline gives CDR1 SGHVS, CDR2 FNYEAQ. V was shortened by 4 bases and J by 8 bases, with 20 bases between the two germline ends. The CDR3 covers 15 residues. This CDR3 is CASSYSRGAVEGYTF. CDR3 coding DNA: TGTGCCAGCAGCTATAGTCGGGGGGCTGTAGAGGGCTACACCTTC.

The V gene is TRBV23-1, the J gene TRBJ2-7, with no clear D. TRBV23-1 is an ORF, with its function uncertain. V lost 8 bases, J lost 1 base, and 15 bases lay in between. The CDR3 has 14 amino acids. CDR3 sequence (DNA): TGCGCCAGCTTTACTTCGGGCAGGTCCTACGAGCAGTACTTC. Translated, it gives CASFTSGRSYEQYF.

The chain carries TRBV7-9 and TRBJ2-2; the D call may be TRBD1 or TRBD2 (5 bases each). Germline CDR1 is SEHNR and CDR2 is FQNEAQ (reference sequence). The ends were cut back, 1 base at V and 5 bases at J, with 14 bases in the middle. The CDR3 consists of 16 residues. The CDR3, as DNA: TGTGCCAGCAGCTTAGGGGCAGGGAGTCGGACCGGGGAGCTGTTTTTT. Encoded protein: CASSLGAGSRTGELFF.

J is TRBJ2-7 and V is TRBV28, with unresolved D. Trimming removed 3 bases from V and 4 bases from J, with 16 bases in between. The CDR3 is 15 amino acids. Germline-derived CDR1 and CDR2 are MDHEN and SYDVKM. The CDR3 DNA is TGTGCCAGCAGTTTGAGGCGGAAGCCAGTTTACGAGCAGTACTTC. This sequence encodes CASSLRRKPVYEQYF. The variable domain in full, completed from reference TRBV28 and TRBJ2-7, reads DVKVTQSSRYLVKRTGEKVFLECVQDMDHENMFWYRQDPGLGLRLIYFSYDVKMKEKGDIPEGYSVSREKKERFSLILESASTNQTSMYLCASSLRRKPVYEQYFGPGTRLTVT.

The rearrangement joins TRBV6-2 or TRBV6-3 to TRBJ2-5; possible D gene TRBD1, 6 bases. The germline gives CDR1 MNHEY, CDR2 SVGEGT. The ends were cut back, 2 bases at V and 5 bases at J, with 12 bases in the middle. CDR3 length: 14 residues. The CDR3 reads CASSYMGAVETQYF. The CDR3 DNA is TGTGCCAGCAGTTACATGGGGGCCGTTGAGACCCAGTACTTC.

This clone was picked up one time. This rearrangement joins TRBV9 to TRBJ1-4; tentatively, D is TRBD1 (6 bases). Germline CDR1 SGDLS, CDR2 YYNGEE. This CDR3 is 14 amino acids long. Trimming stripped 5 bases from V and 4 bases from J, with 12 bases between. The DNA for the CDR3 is TGTGCCAGCAGTCCTGCGGACAGTAATGAAAAACTGTTTTTT. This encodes CASSPADSNEKLFF.

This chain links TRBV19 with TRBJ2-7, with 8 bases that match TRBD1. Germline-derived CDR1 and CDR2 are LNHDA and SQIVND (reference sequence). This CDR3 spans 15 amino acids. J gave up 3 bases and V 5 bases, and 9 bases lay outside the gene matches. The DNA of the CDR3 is TGTGCCAGTAGTTCCTTCAGGGGGCCCCACTACGAGCAGTACTTC. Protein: CASSSFRGPHYEQYF.

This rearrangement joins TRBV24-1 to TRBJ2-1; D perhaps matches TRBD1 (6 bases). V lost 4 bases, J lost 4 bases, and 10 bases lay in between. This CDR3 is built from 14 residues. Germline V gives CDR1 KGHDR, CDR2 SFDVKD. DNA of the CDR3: TGTGCCACCAGTGAGTCCGGGACATACAATGAGCAGTTCTTC. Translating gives CATSESGTYNEQFF.

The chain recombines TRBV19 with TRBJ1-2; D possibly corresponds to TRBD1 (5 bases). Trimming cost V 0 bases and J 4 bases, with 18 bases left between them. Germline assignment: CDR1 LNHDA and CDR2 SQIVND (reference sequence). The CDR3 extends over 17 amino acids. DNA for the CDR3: TGTGCCAGTAGTATAGATCTAGGCAGGGCTGCGACCTATGGCTACACCTTC. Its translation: CASSIDLGRAATYGYTF.

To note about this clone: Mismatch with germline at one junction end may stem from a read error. CDR3 amino acids: CASSDSAERYEQYF. CDR3 DNA sequence: TGTGCCAGCAGTGACTCAGCGGAGCGCTACGAGCAGTACTTC. This chain connects TRBV6-5 to TRBJ2-7; TRBD2 is a possible D gene (5 bases). Germline V lookup: CDR1 MNHEY, CDR2 SVGAGI. The CDR3 sequence is 14 residues long.